Each of the 24 T cell receptor beta chains below was sequenced from the same sample in a study of CXCR3-negative and CXCR3-positive naive CD8 T cells. The method, 5' RACE with UMI labels, was used to prepare the TRB cDNA libraries. TCRdb reprocessed the 5' RACE reads, keeping one entry per CDR3 protein, no DNA. In all, the sample yields some 130,000 distinct CDR3 sequences. Material for sequencing was naive CXCR3- CD8+ T cells from blood. Subset described: CD45RO-CCR7+CD27+CD95- naive CD8+ T cells lacking CXCR3 (TNR3-). The receptors stem from a human donor in good health. Some clones in this sample may be carry-over from other donors' samples.

The V gene is TRBV4-3, the J gene TRBJ1-2. The CDR3 has 16 amino acids. The germline CDR1 and CDR2 sequences are LGHNA and YSLEER. The CDR3 loop reads CASSQDLPDPNYGYTF.

The chain links TRBV29-1 to TRBJ1-1. Germline assignment: CDR1 SQVTM and CDR2 ANQGSEA. The CDR3 consists of 11 residues. CDR3 protein: CSVARGTEAFF.

V and J are TRBV2 and TRBJ2-3; TCRdb lists TRBD1, though no DNA is available to test this call. The germline CDR1 and CDR2 sequences are SNHLY and FYNNEI. The CDR3 contains 13 residues. The CDR3 here is CASLGTAWDTQYF.

V and J are TRBV7-3 and TRBJ1-4; TCRdb's D call of TRBD1 is untestable without DNA. Germline-derived CDR1 and CDR2 are SGHTA and FQGTGA. There are 15 residues in the CDR3. CDR3 region: CASSLNGGTNEKLFF.

V gene TRBV9 combines with J gene TRBJ1-1; without DNA, the TCRdb call of TRBD1 cannot be checked. The CDR3 extends over 14 amino acids. The germline CDR1 and CDR2 sequences are SGDLS and YYNGEE. The CDR3 protein is CASSTHRENTEAFF.

This chain joins TRBV7-8 and TRBJ2-5; with no DNA, the TCRdb D assignment of TRBD2 cannot be verified. Germline V gene data show CDR1 as SGHVS and CDR2 as FQNEAQ. This CDR3 has 17 residues. The CDR3 region is CASSLEVASGDQETQYF.

The rearrangement uses TRBV7-9 and TRBJ2-7; TCRdb calls TRBD2, which cannot be checked without DNA. CDR3 length: 16 residues. Germline V gene lookup returns CDR1 SEHNR and CDR2 FQNEAQ (reference sequence). CDR3 sequence reads: CASSSPASGSSYEQYF. Using reference TRBV7-9 and TRBJ2-7 for the parts outside the CDR3, the full variable domain is DTGVSQNPRHKITKRGQNVTFRCDPISEHNRLYWYRQTLGQGPEFLTYFQNEAQLEKSRLLSDRFSAERPKGSFSTLEIQRTEQGDSAMYLCASSSPASGSSYEQYFGPGTRLTVT.

The V and J genes are TRBV25-1 and TRBJ2-5; TCRdb's D call of TRBD1 is untestable without DNA. Germline CDR1 is MGHDK and CDR2 is SYGVNS. The CDR3 is made up of 12 amino acids. CDR3 loop: CASSAPQETQYF.

The chain joins TRBV29-1 to TRBJ2-1; with no DNA, the TCRdb D assignment of TRBD2 cannot be verified. This CDR3 spans 12 amino acids. Germline values: CDR1 SQVTM, CDR2 ANQGSEA. The CDR3 sequence is CSAVGPFGEQFF.

V gene TRBV28 combines with J gene TRBJ2-7; the TRBD2 assignment by TCRdb is unverifiable without DNA. The CDR3 runs to 12 residues. In germline, CDR1 is MDHEN, CDR2 SYDVKM. CDR3 region: CASSRLAEEQYF.

The rearrangement links TRBV12-5 to TRBJ2-1. The CDR3 runs 14 residues. Germline V gene lookup returns CDR1 LGHNT and CDR2 FRNRAP. CDR3 residues: CASGLVPHSNEQFF. The full variable domain, completed using reference TRBV12-5 and TRBJ2-1, is DARVTQTPRHKVTEMGQEVTMRCQPILGHNTVFWYRQTMMQGLELLAYFRNRAPLDDSGMPKDRFSAEMPDATLATLKIQPSEPRDSAVYFCASGLVPHSNEQFFGPGTRLTVL.

CDR3 sequence: CASSYLSGDNEQFF. The chain recombines TRBV6-2 or TRBV6-3 with TRBJ2-1. CDR3 size: 14 residues. The germline V gene encodes CDR1 MNHEY and CDR2 SVGEGT.

CDR3 amino acids: CASSLGDRGSDTQYF. The chain combines TRBV27 with TRBJ2-3; TCRdb's D gene call, TRBD1, goes unchecked for lack of DNA. Germline CDR1 reads MNHEY; CDR2 reads SMNVEV (reference sequence). The CDR3 covers 15 residues.

The chain carries TRBV7-2 and TRBJ2-7; lacking DNA, the TRBD1 call made by TCRdb goes unchecked. Germline V gene sequence: CDR1 SGHTA, CDR2 FQGNSA. The CDR3 length is 14 residues. CDR3: CASSFDRGPYEQYF.

The chain combines TRBV12-3 or TRBV12-4 with TRBJ1-1. The CDR3 consists of 17 residues. CDR3 region: CASSPLPQHRVRTEAFF.

The J gene is TRBJ2-7, the V gene TRBV7-9; with no DNA, the TCRdb D assignment of TRBD1 cannot be verified. Per germline, CDR1 SEHNR and CDR2 FQNEAQ (reference sequence). This CDR3 contains 13 residues. The CDR3 protein is CASSRESTVEQYF. The full variable domain, in which reference TRBV7-9 and TRBJ2-7 provide the parts outside the CDR3, is DTGVSQNPRHKITKRGQNVTFRCDPISEHNRLYWYRQTLGQGPEFLTYFQNEAQLEKSRLLSDRFSAERPKGSFSTLEIQRTEQGDSAMYLCASSRESTVEQYFGPGTRLTVT.

The genes are TRBV4-3 and TRBJ2-1. Germline-derived CDR1 and CDR2 are LGHNA and YSLEER. The CDR3 has 15 amino acids. The CDR3 region is CASSQDAVDYNEQFF.

V and J are TRBV6-6 and TRBJ2-2; TCRdb picks TRBD2, but there is no DNA to check that call. The CDR3 consists of 17 residues. Germline V gene lookup returns CDR1 MNHNY and CDR2 SVGAGI (reference sequence). The CDR3: CASSYHKEGGSTGELFF.

This chain links TRBV7-9 with TRBJ1-2. The CDR3 has 12 amino acids. The germline CDR1 and CDR2 sequences are SEHNR and FQNEAQ (reference sequence). CDR3 amino acids: CASSPGDAGYTF.

V gene TRBV7-6 combines with J gene TRBJ2-7; TCRdb calls TRBD1, which cannot be checked without DNA. Germline V gene data show CDR1 as SGHVS and CDR2 as FNYEAQ. The CDR3 consists of 14 residues. The CDR3 reads CASSPRGRGYEQYF.

The rearrangement links TRBV7-2 to TRBJ2-2; the D gene TCRdb calls, TRBD2, cannot be checked with no DNA. CDR1 and CDR2 (germline): SGHTA, FQGNSA. The CDR3 is 17 amino acids. CDR3 in amino acids: CASSLNPLAGVTGELFF.

The chain recombines TRBV7-8 with TRBJ2-3; TCRdb selects TRBD1, and the lack of DNA leaves this call unchecked. The CDR3 runs 16 residues. The germline V gene has CDR1 SGHVS and CDR2 FQNEAQ. CDR3 in amino acids: CASSPYRGSYTDTQYF.

This rearrangement joins TRBV28 to TRBJ2-7; TCRdb names TRBD1, which stays unverified in the absence of DNA. CDR1 MDHEN and CDR2 SYDVKM come from the germline V gene. The CDR3 is 16 residues long. This CDR3 reads CASSPPTGQGYSEQYF.

The rearrangement links TRBV2 to TRBJ2-7. The CDR3 totals 13 residues. Per the germline V gene, CDR1 is SNHLY and CDR2 is FYNNEI. The CDR3 reads CASSELTRREQYF.